This T cell receptor (beta chain) was sequenced in a study of OX40 agonist ivuxolimab in advanced cancers. The assay was immunoSEQ multiplex PCR, and TCRdb's table has in-frame clones only and misses some. The repertoire holds about 55,000 clones, around 87% seen once, with roughly an eighth in the top ten. Germline loops: CDR1 SEHNR, CDR2 FQNEAQ (reference sequence). The trim removed 10 bases at V and 4 bases at J, leaving 6 bases unmatched. The CDR3 has 13 amino acids. Points from the study as a whole: Blood T cells, both CD4+ and CD8+, expanded clonally by week 6 at 0.1 to 3.0 mg/kg. Averaged across samples, CD8+ T cells carried more expanded clones than CD4+ did. Expanded peripheral T cells had an undetermined antigen specificity.

On this clone itself: Its antigen is still unknown.

The rearrangement links TRBV7-9 to TRBJ2-1; 8 nucleotides match TRBD2. This material consisted of CD4+ or CD8+ T cells sorted from blood, taken in a trial of the OX40 agonist ivuxolimab. The TCR sequence derives from an adult with an advanced solid tumor such as melanoma, head and neck, liver or kidney cancer. CDR3 DNA: TGTGCCACGGGACGGGGGGGTTACAATGAGCAGTTCTTC. Protein sequence: CATGRGGYNEQFF.